The entry that follows covers one T cell receptor beta chain sequence. Its cognate antigen is unknown. The data were taken from a study of cytotoxic CD8 clonotypes in ibrutinib-treated CLL. Study-wide context: Response samples came after a median roughly 11 months of treatment, range 6 to 36.

Broader study findings: At the start, clonality exceeded age-matched healthy donors and followed circulating CD8+ T-cell counts. Clonality went higher at ibrutinib response and then dropped back toward baseline at progression.

Data came from immunoSEQ multiplex PCR; TCRdb stores just in-frame clones and leaves some out. The top ten clones hold approximately 7% of a sample with hundreds of thousands of clones, about 77% of them seen once. This CDR3 is 19 amino acids long. From germline, CDR1 is LGHNA and CDR2 YSLEER. Losses at the gene ends were 5 bases for V and 1 base for J; bases not matched to a gene: 15. The chain uses TRBV4-3 and TRBJ2-2; TRBD1 matches at 8 bases. The source is a human donor with chronic lymphocytic leukemia. Sequencing used PBMCs, obtained before ibrutinib treatment. For the CDR3, the DNA is TGCGCCAGCAGCGCACCCACCCCTTGGGGGACAGGGAACACCGGGGAGCTGTTTTTT. Encoded protein: CASSAPTPWGTGNTGELFF.